The sequence of this T cell receptor (beta chain) was determined in a study of OX40 agonist ivuxolimab in advanced cancers. Findings and limits, study-wide: At 0.1 to 3.0 mg/kg and by week 6, clonal expansion occurred in CD4+ and CD8+ blood T cells.

The CDR3 runs to 14 residues. Trimming took 5 bases from V and 3 from J, leaving 14 bases between them. Germline V gene sequence: CDR1 LNHDA, CDR2 SQIVND (reference sequence). On this clone: Antigen specificity is unknown.

Sequencing was performed with immunoSEQ multiplex PCR; in TCRdb, only in-frame clones are kept and a portion is missing. The sample shows tens of thousands of clones, around 88% of them seen only once. The chain couples TRBV19 to TRBJ2-7, with D possibly matching TRBD1 (6 bases). The sequenced sample was CD4+ or CD8+ T cells sorted from blood, obtained in a trial of the OX40 agonist ivuxolimab. This receptor was obtained from an adult with an advanced solid tumor such as melanoma, head and neck, liver or kidney cancer. The CDR3 loop is CASSVKTGIYEQYF. CDR3 DNA sequence: TGTGCCAGTAGTGTAAAGACAGGTATCTACGAGCAGTACTTC.